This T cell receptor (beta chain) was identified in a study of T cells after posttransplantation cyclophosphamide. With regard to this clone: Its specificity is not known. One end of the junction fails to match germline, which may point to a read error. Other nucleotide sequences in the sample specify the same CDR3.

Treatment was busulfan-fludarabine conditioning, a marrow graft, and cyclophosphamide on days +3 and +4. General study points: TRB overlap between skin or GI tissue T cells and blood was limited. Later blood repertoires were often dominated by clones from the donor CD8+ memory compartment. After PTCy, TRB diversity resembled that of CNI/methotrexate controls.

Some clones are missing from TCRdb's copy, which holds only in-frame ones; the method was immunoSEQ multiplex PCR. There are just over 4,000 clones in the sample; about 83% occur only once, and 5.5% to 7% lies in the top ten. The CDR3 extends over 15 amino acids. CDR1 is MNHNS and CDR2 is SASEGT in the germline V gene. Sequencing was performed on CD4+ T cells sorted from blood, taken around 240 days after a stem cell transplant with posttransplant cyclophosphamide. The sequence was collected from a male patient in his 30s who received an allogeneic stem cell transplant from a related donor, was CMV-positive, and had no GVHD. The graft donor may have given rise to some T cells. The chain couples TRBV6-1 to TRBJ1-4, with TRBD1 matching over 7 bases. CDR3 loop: CASTRTGSNPEKLFF. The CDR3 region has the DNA TGTGCTAGCACCCGGACAGGCTCAAACCCCGAAAAACTGTTTTTT.